This TCR beta chain derives from a study of blood T cell repertoires in COVID-19. Study-level background: Collection of acute and convalescent COVID-19 samples took place in the United States, Italy and Spain.

Generated by immunoSEQ multiplex PCR, the TCRdb table keeps only in-frame clones and is missing some. The data hold roughly 250,000 clones, with approximately 85% observed a single time. Sequencing was performed on peripheral blood. The clonotype comes from a woman in her seventies with acute or convalescent COVID-19.

The DNA of the CDR3 is TGTGCCACCAGCAACGACGGGACTGAAGCTTTCTTT. Translating gives CATSNDGTEAFF. This rearrangement joins TRBV15 to TRBJ1-1; no clear D gene. The ends were cut back, 4 bases at V and 5 bases at J, with 8 bases in the middle. The germline V gene encodes CDR1 LNHNV and CDR2 YYDKDF (reference sequence). This CDR3 comprises 12 residues.